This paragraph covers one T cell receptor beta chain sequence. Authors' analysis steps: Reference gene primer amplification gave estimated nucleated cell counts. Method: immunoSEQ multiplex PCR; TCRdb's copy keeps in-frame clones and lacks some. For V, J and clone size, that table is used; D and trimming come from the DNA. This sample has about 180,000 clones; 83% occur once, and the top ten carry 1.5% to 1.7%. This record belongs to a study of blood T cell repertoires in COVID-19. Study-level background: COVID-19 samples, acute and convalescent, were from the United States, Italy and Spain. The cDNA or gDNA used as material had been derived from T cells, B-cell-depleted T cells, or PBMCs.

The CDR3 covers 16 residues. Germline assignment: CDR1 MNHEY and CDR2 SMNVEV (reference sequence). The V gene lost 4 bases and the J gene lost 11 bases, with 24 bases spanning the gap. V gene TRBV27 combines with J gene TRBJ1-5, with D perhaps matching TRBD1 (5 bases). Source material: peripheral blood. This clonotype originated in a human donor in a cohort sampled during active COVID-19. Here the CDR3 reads CASSSAGNPRDRAQHF. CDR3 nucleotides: TGTGCCAGCAGTTCTGCAGGGAATCCTCGCGATCGGGCCCAGCATTTT.